These 8 T cell receptor beta chains originate from one sample sequenced in a study of blood T cells in healthy people across ages. With a J-beta primer mix and a sample-barcoded 5' primer, a second PCR ran about 6 to 11 cycles. In TCRdb, the 5' RACE reads were re-called with MiXCR into one record per CDR3 protein. Of about a million distinct CDR3 sequences in the sample, 51% are singletons; the top ten hold about 20%. The sample consisted of blood. The receptors come from a woman in her sixties in good health.

CDR3 region: CASISRPSLEETQYF. CDR3 sequence (DNA): TGTGCCAGCATCTCTAGACCGTCACTCGAAGAGACCCAGTACTTC. This chain uses TRBV7-9 with TRBJ2-5; D is unresolved. Germline V CDR1 and CDR2: SEHNR, FQNEAQ (reference sequence). The V end was cut by 7 bases, the J end by 3 bases, with 18 bases between. This CDR3 spans 15 amino acids.

This clonotype came up a few times. The J gene is TRBJ2-7, the V gene TRBV29-1; 10 positions match TRBD2. The CDR3 contains 15 residues. Germline loops: CDR1 SQVTM, CDR2 ANQGSEA. V trimming: 3 bases; J trimming: 6 bases; junction bases outside the gene matches: 11. CDR3 in amino acids: CSVDPGGLATGEQYF. As DNA, the CDR3 is TGCAGCGTTGACCCTGGGGGACTAGCGACTGGCGAGCAGTACTTC.

V and J are TRBV27 and TRBJ2-7, with a tentative D call TRBD2 (6 bases). This CDR3 has 16 amino acids. Between the trimmed V and J ends, which lost 7 bases and 6 bases, there was a span of 25 bases. Germline V gene data show CDR1 as MNHEY and CDR2 as SMNVEV (reference sequence). The CDR3 here is CASTPFQPAGGSEQYF. As DNA, the CDR3 is TGTGCCAGCACTCCATTCCAACCAGCGGGTGGAAGCGAGCAGTACTTC.

This clonotype was recorded a few times. V usage is TRBV20-1 and J usage is TRBJ2-7; D could derive from TRBD1 or TRBD2 (5 bases each). The CDR3 spans 16 residues. V was cut by 0 bases and J by 5 bases, with 20 bases left in between. Per germline, CDR1 DFQATT and CDR2 SNEGSKA (reference sequence). The CDR3 spells CSARDFFLSMGDEQYF. In DNA, the CDR3 is TGCAGTGCTAGAGACTTCTTCCTATCCATGGGGGACGAGCAGTACTTC.

This clonotype was found a few times. This chain connects TRBV7-8 to TRBJ2-4; TRBD2 matches at 8 bases. The CDR3 runs 16 residues. CDR1 and CDR2 (germline): SGHVS, FQNEAQ. Unmatched junction bases numbered 8, after V lost 5 bases and J lost 2 bases. The CDR3 loop is CASSPKLAAPKNIQYF. For the CDR3, the DNA is TGTGCCAGCAGCCCTAAACTAGCGGCCCCCAAAAACATTCAGTACTTC.

In this sample, this clonotype turned up a few times. The rearrangement joins TRBV29-1 to TRBJ1-2, with D possibly TRBD1 on 5 matching bases. V lost 6 bases and J 6 bases, leaving 11 bases between the germline ends. CDR1 and CDR2 from the germline V gene are SQVTM and ANQGSEA. The CDR3 totals 11 residues. The CDR3: CSVGEGDGYTF. The CDR3 DNA reads TGCAGCGTGGGGGAAGGGGATGGCTACACCTTC.

The chain is built from TRBV20-1 and TRBJ2-1; D is tentatively TRBD1 or TRBD2 (7 bases each). The J call may not be correct, given that the DNA end is closer to TRBJ2-7. This CDR3 is 15 amino acids long. Germline-derived CDR1 and CDR2 are DFQATT and SNEGSKA (reference sequence). The CDR3 DNA follows: TGCAGTGCAGGGCTTATCAGGGGGGGGTTTGACGAGCAGTACTTC. Its translation is CSAGLIRGGFDEQYF.

J is TRBJ1-2 and V is TRBV30; 7 bases are shared with TRBD1. The CDR3 runs 14 residues. Looked up from germline, CDR1 is GTSNPN and CDR2 is SVGIG (reference sequence). V trimming: 2 bases; J trimming: 4 bases; junction bases outside the gene matches: 7. CDR3 loop: CAWSTPGGFYGYTF. The CDR3 nucleotides are TGTGCCTGGAGTACTCCAGGGGGGTTCTATGGCTACACCTTC.